The rows below give T cell receptor beta chains drawn from one sample of a study of T cell responses to AZD1222 COVID-19 vaccine. Profiling relied on immunoSEQ multiplex PCR, and the TCRdb table lists in-frame clones only, not all of them. The sample yields some 130,000 clones, roughly 93% seen once. The sample in question was peripheral blood, obtained on day 0 of AZD1222 vaccination. The receptors originated from an adult in good health. CDR3s include the opening cysteine and the closing phenylalanine or tryptophan. The D gene is left open where the match is weak. Clone size, where shown, is once, few, many, or a class for clones that have expanded.

v_call: TRBV25-1
j_call: TRBJ1-1
clone_size: NA
d_call: NA
cdr3_aa: CASSENSGAWNTEAFF
cdr3_nt: TGTGCCAGCAGTGAAAATTCAGGGGCCTGGAACACTGAAGCTTTCTTT

v_call: TRBV2
j_call: TRBJ2-7
clone_size: NA
d_call: TRBD2
cdr3_aa: CASSLRRKTSGKAYEQYF
cdr3_nt: TGTGCCAGCAGCCTCAGAAGGAAGACTAGCGGGAAGGCCTACGAGCAGTACTTC

v_call: TRBV7-9
j_call: TRBJ1-2
clone_size: NA
d_call: TRBD1
cdr3_aa: CASSLGGTGTIGGYTF
cdr3_nt: TGTGCCAGCAGCTTAGGTGGGACAGGCACGATTGGCGGCTACACCTTC

v_call: TRBV7-3
j_call: TRBJ1-1
clone_size: NA
d_call: NA
cdr3_aa: CASSLRGESTEAFF
cdr3_nt: TGTGCCAGCAGCTTACGAGGGGAGAGCACTGAAGCTTTCTTT

v_call: TRBV19
j_call: TRBJ1-2
clone_size: NA
d_call: TRBD1
cdr3_aa: CASTIPTGLYGYTF
cdr3_nt: TGTGCCAGTACCATTCCGACAGGGCTCTATGGCTACACCTTC

v_call: TRBV12-3/TRBV12-4
j_call: TRBJ2-4
clone_size: NA
d_call: NA
cdr3_aa: CASSGITSHF
cdr3_nt: TGTGCCAGCAGCGGAATCACCTCCCACTTC

v_call: TRBV6-2/TRBV6-3
j_call: TRBJ1-2
clone_size: NA
d_call: NA
cdr3_aa: CASSQHVLYGYTF
cdr3_nt: TGTGCCAGCAGTCAACACGTACTCTATGGCTACACCTTC

v_call: TRBV4-1
j_call: TRBJ2-5
clone_size: once
d_call: NA
cdr3_aa: CASSSDTEETQYF
cdr3_nt: TGCGCCAGCAGCTCAGACACAGAAGAGACCCAGTACTTC

v_call: TRBV24-1
j_call: TRBJ2-1
clone_size: NA
d_call: TRBD2
cdr3_aa: CATSVRGAWREGVRNEQFF
cdr3_nt: TGTGCCACCAGTGTAAGGGGGGCTTGGCGGGAGGGGGTGAGAAATGAGCAGTTCTTC

v_call: TRBV15
j_call: TRBJ1-1
clone_size: NA
d_call: NA
cdr3_aa: CATSRDLKASEAFF
cdr3_nt: TGTGCCACCAGCAGAGATCTGAAGGCCAGCGAAGCTTTCTTT

v_call: TRBV29-1
j_call: TRBJ2-5
clone_size: NA
d_call: NA
cdr3_aa: CSVTALGGATQYF
cdr3_nt: TGCAGCGTCACGGCTCTAGGCGGCGCGACCCAGTACTTC

v_call: TRBV25-1
j_call: TRBJ1-3
clone_size: once
d_call: NA
cdr3_aa: CASSEGNTIYF
cdr3_nt: TGTGCCAGCAGTGAGGGAAACACCATATATTTT

v_call: TRBV15
j_call: TRBJ1-2
clone_size: once
d_call: NA
cdr3_aa: CATSRTLGIYGYTF
cdr3_nt: TGTGCCACCAGCAGAACCCTGGGGATCTATGGCTACACCTTC

v_call: TRBV23-1
j_call: TRBJ1-1
clone_size: NA
d_call: NA
cdr3_aa: CASRGFTAEAFF
cdr3_nt: TGCGCCAGTAGGGGTTTTACGGCTGAAGCTTTCTTT

v_call: TRBV7-2
j_call: TRBJ2-3
clone_size: NA
d_call: TRBD2
cdr3_aa: CASSLTSGSTDTQYF
cdr3_nt: TGTGCCAGCAGCTTGACTAGCGGGAGCACAGATACGCAGTATTTT

v_call: TRBV6-5
j_call: TRBJ2-5
clone_size: NA
d_call: NA
cdr3_aa: CASSYSRAQETQYF
cdr3_nt: TGTGCCAGCAGTTACTCAAGGGCCCAAGAGACCCAGTACTTC

v_call: TRBV12-3/TRBV12-4
j_call: TRBJ2-3
clone_size: NA
d_call: NA
cdr3_aa: CASSSLGTDTQYF
cdr3_nt: TGTGCCAGCAGCTCCCTAGGAACAGATACGCAGTATTTT